Shown below are 9 T cell receptor beta chains from a single sample sequenced in a study of T cells expressing NK-cell markers. TCRdb re-called the 5' RACE reads and shows each CDR3 protein once, DNA omitted. The data include 300,000 to 450,000 distinct CDR3 sequences; the top ten clones carry around 5%. Input material: blood T cells: a sorted CD56 or NKG2C T cell subset, CD4+ or CD8+ T cells, or bulk PBMC T cells (not recorded which). The receptors shown here come from a man between 18 and 69 years old in good health.

J is TRBJ1-1 and V is TRBV6-1. Germline CDR1 reads MNHNS; CDR2 reads SASEGT. The CDR3 totals 14 residues. The CDR3: CASRSGPMNTEAFF.

The chain combines TRBV11-2 with TRBJ2-3; TCRdb proposes TRBD1, but this gene call is untestable without DNA. Germline V CDR1 and CDR2: SGHAT, FQNNGV. This CDR3 is built from 18 residues. The CDR3 loop is CASSGWDRGYASTDTQYF.

The CDR3 sequence is CASSLRRGGHGELFF. The chain couples TRBV5-4 to TRBJ2-2; TCRdb's assignment of TRBD2 cannot be checked, as there is no DNA. The germline CDR1 and CDR2 sequences are SGHNT and YYREEE (reference sequence). The CDR3 has 15 residues.

The rearrangement links TRBV12-3 or TRBV12-4 to TRBJ2-1; TCRdb reports TRBD1, a call that lacks DNA to check it against. The CDR3 length is 17 residues. CDR3 region: CASSLPSAGTGVNEQFF.

CDR3: CASSLTGGETQYF. The J gene is TRBJ2-5, the V gene TRBV7-2; TCRdb outputs TRBD1, but without DNA this stays unchecked. Looked up from germline, CDR1 is SGHTA and CDR2 is FQGNSA. CDR3 length: 13 residues.

V is TRBV2 and J is TRBJ2-1; there is no DNA to check the TCRdb D call of TRBD1. The CDR3 length is 11 residues. The V gene's germline CDR1 is SNHLY and CDR2 FYNNEI. This CDR3 is CAILRGQRYFF. The full variable domain, its missing parts supplied by reference TRBV2 and TRBJ2-1, is EPEVTQTPSHQVTQMGQEVILRCVPISNHLYFYWYRQILGQKVEFLVSFYNNEISEKSEIFDDQFSVERPDGSNFTLKIRSTKLEDSAMYFCAILRGQRYFFGPGTRLTVL.

This rearrangement joins TRBV2 to TRBJ2-5. The germline CDR1 and CDR2 sequences are SNHLY and FYNNEI. The CDR3 totals 14 residues. CDR3: CASRQGSTTETQYF.

CDR3 loop: CAISGGLVSNSASYEQYF. The chain has TRBV10-3 and TRBJ2-7; TCRdb selects TRBD2, and the lack of DNA leaves this call unchecked. Germline V gene sequence: CDR1 ENHRY, CDR2 SYGVKD. The CDR3 consists of 18 residues.

J is TRBJ2-1 and V is TRBV6-8; TCRdb selects TRBD1, and the lack of DNA leaves this call unchecked. Germline V gene data show CDR1 as MNHGY and CDR2 as SAAAGT. The CDR3 has 19 amino acids. The CDR3 sequence is CASRFGLNRGLSAGNEQFF.